The following is a T cell receptor beta chain sequence with its context. TCRdb's table, derived via immunoSEQ multiplex PCR, lists solely in-frame clones and lacks some. The top ten hold around 5% of the sample, which has several thousand clones, about 87% seen once. This sample is part of a study of T cell changes during pregnancy in multiple sclerosis. This CDR3 is built from 13 residues. Germline assignment: CDR1 SGHKS and CDR2 YYEKEE (reference sequence). V was clipped by 3 bases and J by 4 bases, with 11 bases between them. V and J are TRBV5-5 and TRBJ2-7, with D possibly being TRBD1 (6 bases). Sequenced material: CD8+ T cells from peripheral blood mononuclear cells, taken in the first trimester of pregnancy. This receptor was taken from a female donor in good health, enrolled as a control in a pregnancy study. CDR3 nucleotide sequence: TGTGCCAGCAGCTGGGGACAAATTTACGAGCAGTACTTC. Encoded protein: CASSWGQIYEQYF.